In its sample, the clone carrying this T cell receptor (beta chain) was seen a few times. The antigen is undetermined. The data stem from a study of T cell repertoires in cytomegalovirus infection. There are 14 residues in the CDR3. V lost 4 bases, J lost 4 bases, and 14 bases lay in between. Looked up from germline, CDR1 is MNHEY and CDR2 is SVGAGI. A single record per CDR3 protein comes from TCRdb applying MiXCR to the reads. The sample yields around 71,000 distinct CDR3 sequences, roughly 39% seen once. Study-level points and caveats: Identification of carriers of CMV plus the relevant HLA was achieved through cumulative public TCR beta family frequency. HLA-C-restricted CMV-specific TCR beta clonotypes prevailed in the ex vivo response.

This clonotype originated in a human donor in good health (CMV status not recorded). Some clones in this sample may be carry-over from other donors' samples. Sequenced here: CD8+ T cells from cultured PBMCs, sampled from culture after CMV antigen stimulation. The genes are TRBV6-5 and TRBJ2-7, with D maybe TRBD1 (6 bases). CDR3 coding DNA: TGTGCCAGCAGTTTACAACAGGGTGGGTACGAGCAGTACTTC. It is translated as CASSLQQGGYEQYF.